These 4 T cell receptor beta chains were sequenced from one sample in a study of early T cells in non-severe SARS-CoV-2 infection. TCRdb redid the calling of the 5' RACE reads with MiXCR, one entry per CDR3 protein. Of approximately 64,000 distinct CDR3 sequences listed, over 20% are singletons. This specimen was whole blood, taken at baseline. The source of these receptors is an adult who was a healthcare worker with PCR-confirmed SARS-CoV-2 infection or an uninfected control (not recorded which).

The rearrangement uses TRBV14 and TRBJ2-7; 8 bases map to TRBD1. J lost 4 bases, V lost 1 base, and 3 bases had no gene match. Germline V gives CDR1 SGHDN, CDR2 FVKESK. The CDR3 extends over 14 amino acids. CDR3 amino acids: CASSQGTGPYEQYF. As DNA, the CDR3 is TGTGCCAGCAGCCAAGGGACAGGGCCATACGAGCAGTACTTC.

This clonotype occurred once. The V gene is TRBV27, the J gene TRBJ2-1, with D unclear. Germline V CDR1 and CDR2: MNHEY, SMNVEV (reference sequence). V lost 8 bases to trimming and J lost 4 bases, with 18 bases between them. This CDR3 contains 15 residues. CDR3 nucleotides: TGTGCCAGCCATAGTGGACGAGCCCTTTACAATGAGCAGTTCTTC. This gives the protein CASHSGRALYNEQFF.

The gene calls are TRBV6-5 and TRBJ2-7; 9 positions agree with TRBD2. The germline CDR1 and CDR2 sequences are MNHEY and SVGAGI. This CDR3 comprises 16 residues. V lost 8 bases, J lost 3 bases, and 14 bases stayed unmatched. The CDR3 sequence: CASRGGRSGGRYEQYF. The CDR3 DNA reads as TGTGCCAGCCGAGGCGGGCGTAGCGGGGGACGCTACGAGCAGTACTTC.

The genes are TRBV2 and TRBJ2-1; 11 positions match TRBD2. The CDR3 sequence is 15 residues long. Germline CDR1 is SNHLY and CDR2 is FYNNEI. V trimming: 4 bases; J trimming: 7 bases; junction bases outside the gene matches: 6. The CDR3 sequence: CASSVGLAGENEQFF. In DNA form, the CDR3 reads TGTGCCAGCAGTGTTGGACTAGCGGGCGAAAATGAGCAGTTCTTC.